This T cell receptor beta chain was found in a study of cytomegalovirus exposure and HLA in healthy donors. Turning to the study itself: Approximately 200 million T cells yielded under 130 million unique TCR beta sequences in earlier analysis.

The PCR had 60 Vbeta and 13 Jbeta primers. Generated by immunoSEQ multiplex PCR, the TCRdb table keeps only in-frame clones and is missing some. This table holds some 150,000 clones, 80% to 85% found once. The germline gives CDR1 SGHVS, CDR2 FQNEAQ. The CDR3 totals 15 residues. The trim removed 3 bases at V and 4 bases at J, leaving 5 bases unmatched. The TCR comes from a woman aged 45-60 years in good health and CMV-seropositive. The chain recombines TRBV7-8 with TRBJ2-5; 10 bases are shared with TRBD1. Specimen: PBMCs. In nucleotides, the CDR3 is TGTGCCAGCAGCTTCGGACAGGGGGAAAGAGAGACCCAGTACTTC. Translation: CASSFGQGERETQYF.